Presented here are 22 T cell receptor beta chains from one specimen sequenced in a study of blood T cells in healthy people across ages. Together with a sample-barcoded 5' primer, a J-beta primer mix was included in a second PCR lasting about 6 to 11 cycles. Each CDR3 protein gets one entry after TCRdb re-called the 5' RACE reads with MiXCR. The sample records 800,000 to 950,000 distinct CDR3 sequences, 25% to 30% being singletons. These sequences were also reported in another study, on T cells of mothers and their children.

Sequenced: blood. Source of these receptors: a woman aged 40 to 49 in good health.

This clonotype has only a few counts. The chain combines TRBV7-9 with TRBJ2-7; no clear D gene. The CDR3 is 13 residues long. In germline, CDR1 is SEHNR, CDR2 FQNEAQ (reference sequence). Trimming took off 5 bases at V and 1 base at J, with 9 bases between the two ends. CDR3 amino acids: CASSHGRSYEQYF. CDR3 nucleotide sequence: TGTGCCAGCAGCCACGGACGATCCTACGAGCAGTACTTC.

Comment on this clonotype: A clone one base away is much larger, so this may be a read error. This chain connects TRBV20-1 to TRBJ2-4; tentatively, D is TRBD2 (6 bases). The ends were cut back, 5 bases at V and 13 bases at J, with 24 bases in the middle. Germline V lookup: CDR1 DFQATT, CDR2 SNEGSKA (reference sequence). The CDR3 consists of 14 residues. The CDR3 region has the DNA TGCAGTGCTCTCCGGGACTTTTCTTTCAATGAGCAGTACTTC. Amino acids: CSALRDFSFNEQYF.

V gene TRBV11-2 combines with J gene TRBJ2-5; TRBD2 matches 16 bases. Germline trimming cut 5 bases from V and 11 bases from J; bases unmatched to any gene: 5. This CDR3 has 14 residues. From germline, CDR1 is SGHAT and CDR2 FQNNGV. CDR3 sequence: CASSVGLAGGAQYF. The CDR3 nucleotides read TGTGCCAGCAGCGTGGGACTAGCGGGGGGGGCGCAGTACTTC.

This clonotype showed up just a few times. This clone may be a read error of a much larger clone one base away. The chain links TRBV12-3 or TRBV12-4 to TRBJ2-3; 9 bases align to TRBD1. Germline trimming cut 7 bases from V and 1 base from J; bases unmatched to any gene: 3. The CDR3 runs to 14 residues. The CDR3 DNA reads as TGTGCCAGCAATTGGACAGGGGGCACAGATACGCAGTATTTT. Translation: CASNWTGGTDTQYF.

This clonotype was detected many times. V and J are TRBV27 and TRBJ2-7, with 9 positions matching TRBD1. The CDR3 has 16 residues. The trim removed 4 bases at V and 7 bases at J, leaving 14 bases unmatched. Germline assignment: CDR1 MNHEY and CDR2 SMNVEV (reference sequence). The CDR3 loop is CASSSSSQGDREEQYF. The CDR3 DNA is TGTGCCAGCAGTTCATCTTCACAGGGGGACAGGGAAGAGCAGTACTTC.

This chain joins TRBV10-3 and TRBJ1-5; D gene uncertain. In germline, CDR1 is ENHRY, CDR2 SYGVKD. The CDR3 runs to 13 residues. CDR3 nucleotides: TGTGTCACTCATTTGGAGCTCGACCAGCCCCAGCATTTT. Translated, it gives CVTHLELDQPQHF.

This chain joins TRBV20-1 and TRBJ2-4, with 7 nucleotides matching TRBD2. The J call may not be correct, given that the DNA end is closer to TRBJ2-7. Germline lookup yields CDR1 DFQATT and CDR2 SNEGSKA (reference sequence). The CDR3 totals 14 residues. CDR3 nucleotides: TGCAGTGCTAAAGAGGGACTAATCTTCATCGAGCAGTACTTC. It yields the protein CSAKEGLIFIEQYF.

V usage is TRBV28 and J usage is TRBJ1-1; possible D gene TRBD1, 6 bases. Germline assignment: CDR1 MDHEN and CDR2 SYDVKM. This CDR3 spans 14 amino acids. V was trimmed by 2 bases and J by 4 bases, leaving 11 bases between them. The CDR3 region is CASSLRGHVTEAFF. The CDR3 DNA is TGTGCCAGCAGTTTACGGGGACATGTCACTGAAGCTTTCTTT. Together with reference TRBV28 and TRBJ1-1, the CDR3 gives the full variable domain: DVKVTQSSRYLVKRTGEKVFLECVQDMDHENMFWYRQDPGLGLRLIYFSYDVKMKEKGDIPEGYSVSREKKERFSLILESASTNQTSMYLCASSLRGHVTEAFFGQGTRLTVV.

This rearrangement joins TRBV7-2 to TRBJ1-6; 10 bases are shared with TRBD1. The V and J ends lost 5 bases and 7 bases, in that order; junction bases with no gene match: 5. Germline loops: CDR1 SGHTA, CDR2 FQGNSA. CDR3 length equals 15 residues. CDR3 loop: CASSGRDRGNSPLHF. CDR3 bases: TGTGCCAGCAGCGGACGGGACAGGGGCAATTCACCCCTCCACTTT. Drawing the rest from reference TRBV7-2 and TRBJ1-6, the complete variable domain is GAGVSQSPSNKVTEKGKDVELRCDPISGHTALYWYRQSLGQGLEFLIYFQGNSAPDKSGLPSDRFSAERTGGSVSTLTIQRTQQEDSAVYLCASSGRDRGNSPLHFGNGTRLTVT.

This clonotype came up many times. The rearrangement joins TRBV20-1 to TRBJ1-2; 9 nucleotides align to TRBD1. The V and J ends lost 0 bases and 3 bases, in that order; junction bases with no gene match: 5. CDR3 length equals 15 residues. Looked up from germline, CDR1 is DFQATT and CDR2 is SNEGSKA (reference sequence). CDR3 DNA: TGCAGTGCTAGAGAGGGACAGGGCATAGACTATGGCTACACCTTC. Protein product: CSAREGQGIDYGYTF.

This clonotype was observed many times. CDR3 in amino acids: CSAGGGLAGAVGYNEQFF. Written as DNA, the CDR3 is TGCAGTGCCGGGGGAGGACTAGCGGGGGCTGTTGGATACAATGAGCAGTTCTTC. The V gene is TRBV20-1, the J gene TRBJ2-1; 13 nucleotides line up with TRBD2. This CDR3 is built from 18 residues. Per germline, CDR1 DFQATT and CDR2 SNEGSKA (reference sequence). The J segment lost 4 bases and the V segment lost 6 bases, leaving 15 bases of the junction unmatched.

This chain joins TRBV30 and TRBJ1-2, with D possibly matching TRBD1 (5 bases). Germline loops: CDR1 GTSNPN, CDR2 SVGIG (reference sequence). The V gene lost 7 bases and the J gene lost 7 bases, with 19 bases spanning the gap. The CDR3 sequence is 13 residues long. This chain's CDR3 is CASQSEGAAGYTF. Here the CDR3 DNA reads TGTGCCTCTCAATCGGAAGGGGCGGCTGGCTACACCTTC.

This clonotype was seen more than once but under ten times. The chain links TRBV6-1 to TRBJ1-1, with TRBD1 as a possible D gene (5 bases). The germline CDR1 and CDR2 sequences are MNHNS and SASEGT. The CDR3 consists of 16 residues. V lost 4 bases and J lost 2, with 17 bases in between. CDR3 nucleotide sequence: TGTGCCAGCAGTGGACGATATGACAGACTAAACACTGAAGCTTTCTTT. Amino acids: CASSGRYDRLNTEAFF.

This chain connects TRBV27 to TRBJ1-3; tentative D call: TRBD1 (5 bases). The germline V gene encodes CDR1 MNHEY and CDR2 SMNVEV (reference sequence). V was cut by 3 bases and J by 0 bases, with 24 bases left in between. The CDR3 runs to 20 residues. The CDR3 DNA is TGTGCCAGCAGTTTGGCGCCCCTTGTGGGGCGGAAATCCTCTGGAAACACCATATATTTT. Residues: CASSLAPLVGRKSSGNTIYF.

This sequence joins TRBV24-1 and TRBJ2-5, with TRBD2 matching 11 bases. Losses at the gene ends were 1 base for V and 11 bases for J; bases not matched to a gene: 11. Germline V lookup: CDR1 KGHDR, CDR2 SFDVKD. This CDR3 is built from 16 residues. The chain's CDR3 is CATSDLRLAGINEQYF. CDR3 nucleotides: TGTGCCACCAGTGATTTAAGACTAGCGGGGATAAATGAGCAGTACTTC.

This clonotype was seen repeatedly, ten times or more. V is TRBV5-4 and J is TRBJ1-1; tentative D call: TRBD1 (5 bases). Germline CDR1 and CDR2: SGHNT and YYREEE (reference sequence). The CDR3 totals 14 residues. Trimming removed 4 bases at V and 0 bases at J, with 10 bases between. This chain's CDR3 is CASSAGGLNTEAFF. The CDR3 nucleotides read TGTGCCAGCAGCGCTGGGGGTCTGAACACTGAAGCTTTCTTT.

About this clonotype: Compared with germline, one end of the junction differs, possibly owing to a read error. This chain joins TRBV28 and TRBJ2-7; D tentatively fits TRBD1 or TRBD2 (5 bases each). Germline CDR1 MDHEN, CDR2 SYDVKM. The CDR3 runs to 15 residues. The CDR3: CASTWGWGTSYQQYF. For the CDR3, the DNA is TGTGCCAGCACCTGGGGGTGGGGGACCTCCTACCAGCAGTACTTC.

On this clonotype itself: One base away lies a much larger clone, so this may be a sequencing read error. This chain uses TRBV7-2 with TRBJ2-7, with D possibly being TRBD1 or TRBD2 (6 bases each). The germline CDR1 and CDR2 sequences are SGHTA and FQGNSA. The CDR3 is made up of 14 amino acids. The CDR3 bases are TGTGCCAGTTCCTTGGGGGGCCTTCCAGGGGAGCGGTACTTC. Its translation is CASSLGGLPGERYF. The entire variable domain, with the rest obtained from reference TRBV7-2 and TRBJ2-7, is as follows: GAGVSQSPSNKVTEKGKDVELRCDPISGHTALYWYRQSLGQGLEFLIYFQGNSAPDKSGLPSDRFSAERTGGSVSTLTIQRTQQEDSAVYLCASSLGGLPGERYFGPGTRLTVT.

This clonotype was counted between two and nine times. This CDR3 is CASSFLAGVSYEQYF. For the CDR3, the DNA is TGTGCCAGCAGCTTTCTAGCGGGGGTTTCCTACGAGCAGTACTTC. The J gene is TRBJ2-7, the V gene TRBV7-9; 10 nucleotides agree with TRBD2. The V gene's germline CDR1 is SEHNR and CDR2 FQNEAQ (reference sequence). CDR3 size: 15 residues. V shed 3 bases, J shed 1 base, and the junction held 3 bases outside the gene matches.

This clonotype has only a few counts. The gene calls are TRBV20-1 and TRBJ2-7; unclear D gene. With 6 bases removed from V and 7 bases from J, the gap between germline ends came to 13 bases. This CDR3 region has 11 residues. Per the germline V gene, CDR1 is DFQATT and CDR2 is SNEGSKA (reference sequence). CDR3 protein: CSAPGRDEQYF. In nucleotides, the CDR3 is TGCAGTGCCCCAGGTCGCGATGAGCAGTACTTC.

Remarks on this clonotype: This may be a read error, as it is one base from a much larger clone. The CDR3 coding sequence is TGTGCCAGCAGCTTAATGGGACCAGGAAGGGCCAATGAGCAGTACTTC. Translating it yields CASSLMGPGRANEQYF. The rearrangement uses TRBV7-3 and TRBJ2-7, with D perhaps assigned TRBD1 or TRBD2 (5 bases each). The CDR3 sequence is 16 residues long. Trimming took off 1 base at V and 7 bases at J, with 20 bases between the two ends. Germline loops: CDR1 SGHTA, CDR2 FQGTGA.

The V gene is TRBV7-9, the J gene TRBJ2-7; no clear D. The CDR3 is 13 residues long. Germline lookup yields CDR1 SEHNR and CDR2 FQNEAQ (reference sequence). V dropped 5 bases and J dropped 4 bases, with 12 bases sitting between them. The CDR3, as DNA: TGTGCCAGCAGCCCAGGCATCCGTTACGAGCAGTACTTC. Translated: CASSPGIRYEQYF.